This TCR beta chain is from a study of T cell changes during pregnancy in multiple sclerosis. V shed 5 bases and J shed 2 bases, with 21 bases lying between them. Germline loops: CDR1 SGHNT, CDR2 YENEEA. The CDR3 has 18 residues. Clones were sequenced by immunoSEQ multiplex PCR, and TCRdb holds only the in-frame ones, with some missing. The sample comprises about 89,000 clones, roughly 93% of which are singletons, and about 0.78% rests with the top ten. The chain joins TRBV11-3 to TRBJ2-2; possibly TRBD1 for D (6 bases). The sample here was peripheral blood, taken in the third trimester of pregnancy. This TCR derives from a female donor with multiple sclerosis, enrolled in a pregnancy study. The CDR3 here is CASSQTDRLKTNTGELFF. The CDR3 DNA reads TGTGCCAGCAGCCAGACGGACAGACTAAAAACTAACACCGGGGAGCTGTTTTTT. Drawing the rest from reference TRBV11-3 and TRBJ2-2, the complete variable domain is EAGVVQSPRYKIIEKKQPVAFWCNPISGHNTLYWYLQNLGQGPELLIRYENEEAVDDSQLPKDRFSAERLKGVDSTLKIQPAELGDSAVYLCASSQTDRLKTNTGELFFGEGSRLTVL.